This T cell receptor (beta chain) appears in the sequencing data of a study of cytomegalovirus exposure and HLA in healthy donors. The PCR employed 60 Vbeta primers together with 13 Jbeta primers. The assay was immunoSEQ multiplex PCR, and TCRdb's table has in-frame clones only and misses some. Of 150,000 to 200,000 clones in the sample, around nine tenths were seen once. Germline assignment: CDR1 MNHEY and CDR2 SMNVEV (reference sequence). The CDR3 covers 13 residues. Trimming took off 6 bases at V and 4 bases at J, with 12 bases between the two ends. This clone was found once. The chain joins TRBV27 to TRBJ1-2; possibly TRBD1 for D (5 bases). This clonotype was obtained from a woman aged 18-29 years in good health and CMV-seronegative. The sequencing input was PBMCs. CDR3 DNA sequence: TGTGCCAGCAGCCCTGACAGATTCTATGGCTACACCTTC. It translates to CASSPDRFYGYTF.